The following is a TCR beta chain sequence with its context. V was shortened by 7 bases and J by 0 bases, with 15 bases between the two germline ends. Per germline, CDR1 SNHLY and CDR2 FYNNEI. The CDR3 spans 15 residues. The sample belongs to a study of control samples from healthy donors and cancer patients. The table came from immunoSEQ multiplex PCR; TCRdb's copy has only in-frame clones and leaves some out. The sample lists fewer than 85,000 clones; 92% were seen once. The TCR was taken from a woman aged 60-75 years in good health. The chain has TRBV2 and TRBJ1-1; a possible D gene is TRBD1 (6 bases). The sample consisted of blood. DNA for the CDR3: TGTGCCAGCACCGAGGGGGGGCCCATGAACACTGAAGCTTTCTTT. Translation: CASTEGGPMNTEAFF.